This T cell receptor beta chain came from a study of neurological immune-mediated disorders. This CDR3 is built from 15 residues. Germline V gives CDR1 SQVTM, CDR2 ANQGSEA. Study-level results: While HTLV-1-associated myelopathy showed the greatest TCR clonal expansion, multiple sclerosis showed the least, falling below healthy controls.

Remarks on this clonotype: Its antigen is unknown. One end of the junction is discordant with germline, which a read error may explain.

The cDNA came from 5'RACE with 10-nucleotide random UMIs. MiXCR, applied by TCRdb to the 5' RACE reads, yields one record per CDR3 protein. The table lists tens of thousands of distinct CDR3 sequences, roughly a sixth of them singletons. The receptor was derived from a woman between 35 and 50 years old in good health. The sequenced material came from PBMCs. This chain joins TRBV29-1 and TRBJ2-1; the match to TRBD1 covers 9 bases. CDR3 sequence (DNA): TGCATCGTTGAGGCGGACAGGGGCACCTACAATGATCAGTTCTTC. Protein sequence: CIVEADRGTYNDQFF.